One sample yielded the 5 T cell receptor beta chains listed below, sequenced in a study of blood T cell repertoires in COVID-19. The method was immunoSEQ multiplex PCR; TCRdb's version includes in-frame clones alone and lacks a portion of them. There are 150,000 to 200,000 clones in the sample; about 90% occur only once, and over 7% lies in the top ten. The specimen was PBMCs or T cells enriched from blood (not recorded which). These receptors originate from a woman in her fifties or sixties who had recovered from COVID-19.

This clone appeared once. The chain couples TRBV28 to TRBJ2-5, with 7 positions matching TRBD1. The CDR3 contains 14 residues. The germline V gene encodes CDR1 MDHEN and CDR2 SYDVKM. J lost 5 bases, V lost 4 bases, and 7 bases had no gene match. CDR3 in DNA: TGTGCCAGCAGTTACAGGGGAAGGGTCGAGACCCAGTACTTC. Translating it yields CASSYRGRVETQYF.

This chain links TRBV7-9 with TRBJ2-7; D is undetermined. There are 13 residues in the CDR3. Deletions cut 5 bases from V and 2 bases from J, with 10 bases between. CDR1 and CDR2 (germline): SEHNR, FQNEAQ (reference sequence). CDR3 sequence reads: CASSPTPTYEQYF. Written as DNA, the CDR3 is TGTGCCAGCAGCCCGACACCTACCTACGAGCAGTACTTC.

The chain is built from TRBV7-9 and TRBJ1-2; D is perhaps TRBD1 (5 bases). Germline lookup yields CDR1 SEHNR and CDR2 FQNEAQ (reference sequence). Trimming removed 5 bases at V and 8 bases at J, with 15 bases between. This CDR3 has 13 residues. The CDR3, as DNA: TGTGCCAGCAGCCGACCAGGGTTAAAGGGCTACACCTTC. Amino acids: CASSRPGLKGYTF.

The V call is TRBV5-1, the J call TRBJ2-3; TRBD2 aligns across 13 bases. Trimming cost V 1 base and J 7 bases; bases outside gene matches: 6. Germline assignment: CDR1 SGHRS and CDR2 YFSETQ. The CDR3 loop spans 16 amino acids. CDR3: CASSLSWGTSGNTQYF. The CDR3 DNA reads as TGCGCCAGCAGCTTGAGTTGGGGGACTAGCGGGAATACGCAGTATTTT.

In DNA form, the CDR3 reads TGCAGCGTTGGAGAGGGGGCGCGAACTGAAGCTTTCTTT. Protein: CSVGEGARTEAFF. J is TRBJ1-1 and V is TRBV29-1; 7 bases are a match to TRBD1. There are 13 residues in the CDR3. V lost 4 bases and J lost 5; bases outside the gene matches: 7. CDR1 SQVTM and CDR2 ANQGSEA come from the germline V gene.